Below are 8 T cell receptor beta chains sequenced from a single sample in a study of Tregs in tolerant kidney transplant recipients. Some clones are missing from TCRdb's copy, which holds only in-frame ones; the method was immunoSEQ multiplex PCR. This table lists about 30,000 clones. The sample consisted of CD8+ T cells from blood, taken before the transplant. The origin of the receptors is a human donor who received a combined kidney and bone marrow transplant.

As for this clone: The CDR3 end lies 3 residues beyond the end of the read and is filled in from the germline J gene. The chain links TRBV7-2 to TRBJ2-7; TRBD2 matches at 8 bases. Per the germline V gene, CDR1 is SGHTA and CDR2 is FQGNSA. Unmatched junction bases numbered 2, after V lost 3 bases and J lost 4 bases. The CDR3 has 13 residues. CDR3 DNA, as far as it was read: TGTGCCAGCAGCTTGCTAGCGGGTTACGAG. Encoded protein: CASSLLAGYE. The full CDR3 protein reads CASSLLAGYEQYF.

The covered CDR3 bases are TGTGCCACCAGTGATTTGGGGCTAGCGGGAGAAGCTGAG. As protein: CATSDLGLAGEAE. In full, the CDR3 reads CATSDLGLAGEAEQFF. The chain couples TRBV24-1 to TRBJ2-1; 10 bases fit TRBD2. The read ends 3 residues early relative to the CDR3; the germline J gene fills the gap. This CDR3 has 16 residues. Germline values: CDR1 KGHDR, CDR2 SFDVKD. V was clipped by 0 bases and J by 9 bases; unmatched bases: 7.

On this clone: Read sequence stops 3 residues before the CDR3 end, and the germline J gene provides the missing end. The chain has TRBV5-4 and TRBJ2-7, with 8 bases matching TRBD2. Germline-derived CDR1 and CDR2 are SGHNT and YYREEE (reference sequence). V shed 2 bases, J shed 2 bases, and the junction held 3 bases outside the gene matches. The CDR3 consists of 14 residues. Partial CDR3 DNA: TGTGCCAGCAGCTTTTTTAGCGGGACCTACGAG. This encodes CASSFFSGTYE. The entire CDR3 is CASSFFSGTYEQYF.

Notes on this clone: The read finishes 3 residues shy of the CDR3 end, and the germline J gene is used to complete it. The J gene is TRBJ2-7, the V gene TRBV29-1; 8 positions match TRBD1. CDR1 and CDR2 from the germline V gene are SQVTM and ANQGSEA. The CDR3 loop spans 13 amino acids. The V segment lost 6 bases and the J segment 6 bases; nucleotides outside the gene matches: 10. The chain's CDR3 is CSVVTGDLREQYF. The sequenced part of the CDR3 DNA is TGCAGCGTGGTGACAGGGGATTTGCGCGAG.

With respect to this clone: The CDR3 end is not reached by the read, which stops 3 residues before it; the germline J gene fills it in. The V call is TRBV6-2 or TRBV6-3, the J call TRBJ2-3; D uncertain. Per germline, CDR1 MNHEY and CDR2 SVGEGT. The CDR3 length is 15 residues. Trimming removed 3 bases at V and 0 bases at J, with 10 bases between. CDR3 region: CASSYIVQSTDTQYF. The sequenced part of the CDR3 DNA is TGTGCCAGCAGTTATATTGTACAAAGCACAGATACG.

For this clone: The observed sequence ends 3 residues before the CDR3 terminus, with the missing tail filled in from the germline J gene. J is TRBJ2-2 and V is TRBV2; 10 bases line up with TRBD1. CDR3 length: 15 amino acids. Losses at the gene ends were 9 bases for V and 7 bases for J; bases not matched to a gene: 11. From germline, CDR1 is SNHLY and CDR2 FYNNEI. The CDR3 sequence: CASGPGTGAGGELFF. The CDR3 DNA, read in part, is TGTGCCAGTGGGCCCGGGACAGGGGCAGGCGGGGAG.

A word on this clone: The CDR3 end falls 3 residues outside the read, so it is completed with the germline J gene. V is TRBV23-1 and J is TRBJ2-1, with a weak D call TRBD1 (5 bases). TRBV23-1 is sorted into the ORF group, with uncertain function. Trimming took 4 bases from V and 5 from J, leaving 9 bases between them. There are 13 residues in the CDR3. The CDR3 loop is CASSRFRDNEQFF. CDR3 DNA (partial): TGCGCCAGCAGTCGGTTCAGGGACAATGAG.

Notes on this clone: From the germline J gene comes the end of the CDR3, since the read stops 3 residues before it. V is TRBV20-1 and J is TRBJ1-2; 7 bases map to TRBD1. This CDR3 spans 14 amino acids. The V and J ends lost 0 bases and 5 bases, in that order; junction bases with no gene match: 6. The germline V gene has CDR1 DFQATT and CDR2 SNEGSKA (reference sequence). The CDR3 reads CSAREDRNTYGYTF. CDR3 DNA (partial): TGCAGTGCTAGAGAGGACAGGAACACGTATGGC.